The clone carrying this T cell receptor beta chain has more than one count but fewer than ten. The antigen remains unidentified. This entry is derived from a study of T cell clonality in common variable immunodeficiency. Study observations and caveats: In common variable immunodeficiency, TCR beta chains reportedly carried fewer deletions and N-nucleotide insertions.

Assay used: immunoSEQ multiplex PCR; TCRdb lists only in-frame clones, some missing. The record shows over 20,000 clones for this sample, with no singletons present. This receptor was taken from a human donor with common variable immunodeficiency. The sample comprised peripheral blood mononuclear cells.

CDR3 in amino acids: CASSLVASGRAGELFF. CDR3 bases read: TGCGCCAGCAGCTTGGTCGCTAGCGGCAGAGCCGGGGAG. The rearrangement joins TRBV5-1 to TRBJ2-2, with 7 bases matching TRBD2. The read terminates 3 residues ahead of where the CDR3 ends, so the germline J gene completes it. This CDR3 comprises 16 residues. The germline V gene has CDR1 SGHRS and CDR2 YFSETQ. V was clipped by 0 bases and J by 6 bases; unmatched bases: 8.